This TCR beta chain was found in a study of cytomegalovirus exposure and HLA in healthy donors. Both 60 Vbeta primers and 13 Jbeta primers went into the PCR. In the authors' workflow: Later analysis identified tens of millions of unique TCR beta chains, roughly 11 million shared. Clones were sequenced by immunoSEQ multiplex PCR, and TCRdb holds only the in-frame ones, with some missing. That table furnishes V, J and clone size, whereas the DNA furnished D and trimming. The sample includes approximately 200,000 clones, 84% of them seen just once. The V and J ends lost 0 bases and 1 base respectively, with 12 bases between them. Germline lookup yields CDR1 SGDLS and CDR2 YYNGEE. The CDR3 loop spans 16 amino acids.

The rearrangement uses TRBV9 and TRBJ2-3; D remains unclear. This clonotype was sampled from a boy between 10 and 17 years old in good health and CMV-seronegative. Sequencing input: PBMCs. The CDR3 coding sequence is TGTGCCAGCAGCGTAGAGGTGGGTCGGGGCACAGATACGCAGTATTTT. This encodes CASSVEVGRGTDTQYF. The full variable domain, rest sourced from reference TRBV9 and TRBJ2-3, is DSGVTQTPKHLITATGQRVTLRCSPRSGDLSVYWYQQSLDQGLQFLIQYYNGEERAKGNILERFSAQQFPDLHSELNLSSLELGDSALYFCASSVEVGRGTDTQYFGPGTRLTVL.